The 22 T cell receptor beta chains below all came from one sample that was sequenced in a study of blood T cell repertoires in COVID-19. Only in-frame clones appear in the TCRdb table, and some are missing; sequencing was by immunoSEQ multiplex PCR. This sample has about 120,000 clones, with around 86% found just once. The sequenced sample was peripheral blood. All receptors derive from a woman between 65 and 79 years old with acute or convalescent COVID-19.

This clone was counted only a few times. V and J are TRBV5-4 and TRBJ2-7; 7 nucleotides match TRBD1. Germline-derived CDR1 and CDR2 are SGHNT and YYREEE (reference sequence). The ends lost 0 bases at V and 3 bases at J; junction bases unmatched: 6. There are 15 residues in the CDR3. CDR3 loop: CASSLASNRGYEQYF. As DNA, the CDR3 is TGTGCCAGCAGCTTGGCCTCTAACAGGGGCTACGAGCAGTACTTC.

The V call is TRBV5-4, the J call TRBJ1-2; maybe TRBD1 (5 bases). V lost 3 bases and J lost 4, with 13 bases in between. The CDR3 is 14 residues long. Germline V gene lookup returns CDR1 SGHNT and CDR2 YYREEE (reference sequence). This CDR3 is CASSSKVGGYGYTF. In DNA form, the CDR3 reads TGTGCCAGCAGCTCCAAGGTGGGGGGCTATGGCTACACCTTC. Drawing the rest from reference TRBV5-4 and TRBJ1-2, the complete variable domain is ETGVTQSPTHLIKTRGQQVTLRCSSQSGHNTVSWYQQALGQGPQFIFQYYREEENGRGNFPPRFSGLQFPNYSSELNVNALELDDSALYLCASSSKVGGYGYTFGSGTRLTVV.

The genes are TRBV7-9 and TRBJ1-5, with 8 bases identical to TRBD1. The CDR3 is 14 residues long. Trimming took 10 bases from V and 4 from J; bases not matched to a gene: 9. Germline CDR1 SEHNR, CDR2 FQNEAQ (reference sequence). The CDR3 region is CATSKTGVNQPQHF. CDR3 coding DNA: TGTGCCACGTCAAAGACAGGGGTGAATCAGCCCCAGCATTTT. The full variable domain, its missing parts supplied by reference TRBV7-9 and TRBJ1-5, is DTGVSQNPRHKITKRGQNVTFRCDPISEHNRLYWYRQTLGQGPEFLTYFQNEAQLEKSRLLSDRFSAERPKGSFSTLEIQRTEQGDSAMYLCATSKTGVNQPQHFGDGTRLSIL.

V is TRBV3-1 (or the pseudogene TRBV3-2) and J is TRBJ1-1; no clear D gene. The germline CDR1 and CDR2 sequences are LGHDT and YNNKEL (reference sequence). The germline V and J ends were trimmed by 0 bases and 3 bases, with 5 bases remaining between them. The length of the CDR3 is 13 residues. The CDR3 protein is CASSQESDTEAFF. The CDR3, as DNA: TGTGCCAGCAGCCAAGAGTCGGACACTGAAGCTTTCTTT.

The J gene is TRBJ2-3, the V gene TRBV27; maybe TRBD1 (5 bases). Trimming took 5 bases from V and 4 from J, leaving 25 bases between them. From germline, CDR1 is MNHEY and CDR2 SMNVEV (reference sequence). This CDR3 has 18 residues. The CDR3 spells CASSPPPWQGLSPDTQYF. For the CDR3, the DNA is TGTGCCAGCAGTCCCCCGCCCTGGCAGGGTCTGTCGCCAGATACGCAGTATTTT.

The rearrangement uses TRBV2 and TRBJ2-7; TRBD1 matches at 8 bases. The germline V gene has CDR1 SNHLY and CDR2 FYNNEI. V trimming: 8 bases; J trimming: 0 bases; junction bases outside the gene matches: 3. This CDR3 has 13 residues. The CDR3: CASRTGSSYEQYF. CDR3 sequence (DNA): TGTGCCAGCCGGACAGGGAGCTCCTACGAGCAGTACTTC. Looking up the rest from reference TRBV2 and TRBJ2-7 gives the full variable domain: EPEVTQTPSHQVTQMGQEVILRCVPISNHLYFYWYRQILGQKVEFLVSFYNNEISEKSEIFDDQFSVERPDGSNFTLKIRSTKLEDSAMYFCASRTGSSYEQYFGPGTRLTVT.

The CDR3 bases are TGTGCCAGCAGGCCCCGGACAGGGGGGCGCCACGAGCAGTACTTC. Its translation: CASRPRTGGRHEQYF. The J gene is TRBJ2-7, the V gene TRBV6-5; 10 nucleotides agree with TRBD1. The germline gives CDR1 MNHEY, CDR2 SVGAGI. This CDR3 spans 15 amino acids. J was trimmed by 5 bases and V by 6 bases; bases with no gene match: 10.

The genes are TRBV7-3 and TRBJ1-5; D gene uncertain. Germline CDR1 and CDR2: SGHTA and FQGTGA. The CDR3 totals 17 residues. Deletions cut 5 bases from V and 2 bases from J, with 19 bases between. CDR3 DNA: TGTGCCAGCAGCCCCTCCACGGGAGGCGATGGCAATCAGCCCCAGCATTTT. Encoded protein: CASSPSTGGDGNQPQHF.

This chain connects TRBV27 to TRBJ2-3; D remains unclear. Between the trimmed V and J ends, which lost 4 bases and 0 bases, there was a span of 11 bases. The CDR3 covers 15 residues. The germline gives CDR1 MNHEY, CDR2 SMNVEV (reference sequence). CDR3 sequence: CASSYSHLSTDTQYF. In nucleotides, the CDR3 is TGTGCCAGCAGTTACTCCCATCTTAGCACAGATACGCAGTATTTT.

The chain uses TRBV10-1 and TRBJ2-3, with D perhaps matching TRBD1 (6 bases). This CDR3 region has 15 residues. Trimming stripped 2 bases from V and 4 bases from J, with 13 bases between. Per germline, CDR1 WNHNN and CDR2 SYGVQD (reference sequence). This chain's CDR3 is CASSEEQGKSDTQYF. The CDR3 DNA reads as TGCGCCAGCAGTGAGGAGCAGGGGAAATCAGATACGCAGTATTTT.

The chain carries TRBV5-1 and TRBJ1-2, with D possibly TRBD1 on 5 matching bases. Per germline, CDR1 SGHRS and CDR2 YFSETQ. V shed 4 bases and J shed 8 bases, with 15 bases lying between them. This CDR3 comprises 13 residues. The DNA for the CDR3 is TGCGCCAGCAGCCCCGCGGAGTCAGGGGGCTACACCTTC. It yields the protein CASSPAESGGYTF.

The gene calls are TRBV5-1 and TRBJ2-5; D might be TRBD2 (7 bases). This CDR3 has 15 amino acids. Germline V CDR1 and CDR2: SGHRS, YFSETQ. V was shortened by 6 bases and J by 4 bases, with 19 bases between the two germline ends. In DNA form, the CDR3 reads TGCGCCAGCACTCAAGGGGGGGGCCGGGGAGAGACCCAGTACTTC. Its translation: CASTQGGGRGETQYF.

The chain couples TRBV11-2 to TRBJ2-7; 7 bases map to TRBD1. This CDR3 is built from 16 residues. The germline CDR1 and CDR2 sequences are SGHAT and FQNNGV. The J segment lost 2 bases and the V segment lost 5 bases, leaving 12 bases of the junction unmatched. The CDR3 protein is CASSAVGQPFPYEQYF. The CDR3 DNA reads as TGTGCCAGCAGCGCTGTGGGACAGCCATTCCCCTACGAGCAGTACTTC.

The chain uses TRBV6-6 and TRBJ2-3; possible D gene TRBD1, 6 bases. Germline CDR1 and CDR2: MNHNY and SVGAGI (reference sequence). V was shortened by 6 bases and J by 6 bases, with 22 bases between the two germline ends. There are 16 residues in the CDR3. As DNA, the CDR3 is TGTGCCAGCAGCAGCACGGGACAAACGGCGGGCGATACGCAGTATTTT. This gives the protein CASSSTGQTAGDTQYF.

This chain uses TRBV13 with TRBJ1-1; D remains ambiguous. Trimming removed 8 bases at V and 4 bases at J, with 17 bases between. The CDR3 sequence is 14 residues long. The germline gives CDR1 PRHDT, CDR2 FYEKMQ (reference sequence). For the CDR3, the DNA is TGTGCCAGCCCCTTAAGACCAGACACCACTGAAGCTTTCTTT. It is translated as CASPLRPDTTEAFF.

The chain is built from TRBV28 and TRBJ2-3; D is possibly TRBD2 (5 bases). This CDR3 has 15 amino acids. Germline lookup yields CDR1 MDHEN and CDR2 SYDVKM. Deletions cut 6 bases from V and 1 base from J, with 14 bases between. In nucleotides, the CDR3 is TGTGCCAGCAGCCTCCCAGGAGGCGGCACAGATACGCAGTATTTT. As protein: CASSLPGGGTDTQYF.

V is TRBV7-9 and J is TRBJ2-5; TRBD1 matches 7 bases. V dropped 4 bases and J dropped 5; count of bases not matched to a gene: 7. CDR1 is SEHNR and CDR2 is FQNEAQ in the germline V gene (reference sequence). The CDR3 sequence is 14 residues long. The CDR3 here is CASSWVGGQETQYF. DNA of the CDR3: TGTGCCAGCAGCTGGGTAGGGGGACAGGAGACCCAGTACTTC.

The V call is TRBV2, the J call TRBJ2-5, with D tentatively TRBD2 (6 bases). In germline, CDR1 is SNHLY, CDR2 FYNNEI. V gave up 3 bases and J gave up 1 base, with 15 bases separating them. CDR3 length: 16 residues. The CDR3 nucleotides read TGTGCCAGCAGTGAGAGGTCCACGGGGGTCCAAGAGACCCAGTACTTC. This sequence encodes CASSERSTGVQETQYF.

The chain couples TRBV5-1 to TRBJ1-1, with D possibly matching TRBD1 (5 bases). V lost 3 bases to trimming and J lost 6 bases, with 12 bases between them. Germline V gene lookup returns CDR1 SGHRS and CDR2 YFSETQ. The CDR3 loop spans 13 amino acids. CDR3 nucleotides: TGCGCCAGCAGCTCCCTTGGGGGGGCTGAAGCTTTCTTT. Translating gives CASSSLGGAEAFF.

This clone has just one count. The V gene is TRBV19, the J gene TRBJ2-3; 8 bases match TRBD2. Trimming cost V 3 bases and J 7 bases; bases outside gene matches: 12. Germline-derived CDR1 and CDR2 are LNHDA and SQIVND (reference sequence). The CDR3 is 16 residues long. The CDR3 DNA is TGTGCCAGTAGTATGCTTAGCGGGGCCGCCCCGAATACGCAGTATTTT. It specifies CASSMLSGAAPNTQYF.

The chain carries TRBV28 and TRBJ1-2; TRBD1 matches 10 bases. Per the germline V gene, CDR1 is MDHEN and CDR2 is SYDVKM. This CDR3 is built from 13 residues. Trimming cost V 5 bases and J 7 bases; bases outside gene matches: 4. This chain's CDR3 is CASSPGQGFGYTF. The CDR3 nucleotides are TGTGCCAGCAGTCCGGGACAGGGGTTTGGCTACACCTTC.

The rearrangement joins TRBV6-5 to TRBJ1-4; 9 nucleotides line up with TRBD1. CDR1 and CDR2 (germline): MNHEY, SVGAGI. There are 16 residues in the CDR3. V dropped 2 bases and J dropped 5; count of bases not matched to a gene: 6. In DNA, the CDR3 is TGTGCCAGCAGTTACAATTCGGGACAGGGCAATGAAAAACTGTTTTTT. Protein sequence: CASSYNSGQGNEKLFF.